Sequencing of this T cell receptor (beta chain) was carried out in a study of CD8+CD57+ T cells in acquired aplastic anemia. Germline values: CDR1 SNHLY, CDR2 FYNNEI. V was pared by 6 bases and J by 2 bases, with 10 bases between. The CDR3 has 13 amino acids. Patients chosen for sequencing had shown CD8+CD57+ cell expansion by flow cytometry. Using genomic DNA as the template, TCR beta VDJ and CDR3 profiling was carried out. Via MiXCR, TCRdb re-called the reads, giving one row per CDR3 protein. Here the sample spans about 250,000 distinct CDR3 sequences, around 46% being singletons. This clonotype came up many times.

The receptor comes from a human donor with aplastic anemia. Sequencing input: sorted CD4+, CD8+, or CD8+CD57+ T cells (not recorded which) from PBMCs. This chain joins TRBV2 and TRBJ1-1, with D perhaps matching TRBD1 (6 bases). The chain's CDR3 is CASRARGNTEAFF. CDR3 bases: TGTGCCAGCAGAGCCAGGGGCAACACTGAAGCTTTCTTT.